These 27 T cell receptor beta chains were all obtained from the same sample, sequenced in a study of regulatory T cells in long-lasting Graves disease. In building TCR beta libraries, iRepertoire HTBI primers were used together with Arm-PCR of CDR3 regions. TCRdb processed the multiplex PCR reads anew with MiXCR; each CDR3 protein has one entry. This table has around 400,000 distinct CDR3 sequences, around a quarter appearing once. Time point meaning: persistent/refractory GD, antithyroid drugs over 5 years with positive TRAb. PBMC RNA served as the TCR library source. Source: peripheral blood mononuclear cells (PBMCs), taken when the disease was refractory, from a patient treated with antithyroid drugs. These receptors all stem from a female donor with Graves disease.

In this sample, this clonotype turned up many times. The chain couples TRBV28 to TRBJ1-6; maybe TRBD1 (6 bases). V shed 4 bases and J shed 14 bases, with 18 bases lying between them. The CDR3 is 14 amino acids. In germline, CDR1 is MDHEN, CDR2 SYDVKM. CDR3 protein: CASSSGGARVALHF. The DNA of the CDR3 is TGTGCCAGCAGTTCGGGGGGGGCTCGGGTGGCCCTCCACTTT.

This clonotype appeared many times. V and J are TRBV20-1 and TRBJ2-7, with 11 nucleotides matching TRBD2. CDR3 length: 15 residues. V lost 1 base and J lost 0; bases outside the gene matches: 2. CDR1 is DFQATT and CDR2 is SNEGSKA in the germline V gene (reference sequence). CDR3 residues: CSARVGTSGSYEQYF. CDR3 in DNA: TGCAGTGCTAGAGTGGGGACTAGCGGCTCCTACGAGCAGTACTTC.

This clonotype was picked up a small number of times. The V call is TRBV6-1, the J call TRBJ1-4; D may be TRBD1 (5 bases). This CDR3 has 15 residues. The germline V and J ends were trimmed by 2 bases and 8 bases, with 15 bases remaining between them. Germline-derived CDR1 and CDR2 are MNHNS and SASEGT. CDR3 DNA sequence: TGTGCCAGCAGTGAAAACGCGGGGGTAGGGGAAAAACTGTTTTTT. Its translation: CASSENAGVGEKLFF.

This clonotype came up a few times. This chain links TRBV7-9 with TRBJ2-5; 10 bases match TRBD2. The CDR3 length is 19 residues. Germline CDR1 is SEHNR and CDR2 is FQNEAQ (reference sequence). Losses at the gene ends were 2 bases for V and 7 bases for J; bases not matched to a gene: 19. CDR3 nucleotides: TGTGCCAGCAGCTTATCACTGTCTACTAGCGGGACCTCGGAGGGGACCCAGTACTTC. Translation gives CASSLSLSTSGTSEGTQYF.

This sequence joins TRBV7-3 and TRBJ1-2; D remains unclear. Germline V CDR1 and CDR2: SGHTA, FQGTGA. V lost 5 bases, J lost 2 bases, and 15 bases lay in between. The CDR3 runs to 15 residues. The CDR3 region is CASSPTGRDNYGYTF. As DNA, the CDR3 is TGTGCCAGCAGCCCAACCGGGAGAGACAACTATGGCTACACCTTC.

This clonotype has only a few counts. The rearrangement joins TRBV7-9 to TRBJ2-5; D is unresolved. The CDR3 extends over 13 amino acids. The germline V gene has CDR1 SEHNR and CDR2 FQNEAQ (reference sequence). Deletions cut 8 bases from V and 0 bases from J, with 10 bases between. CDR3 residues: CASGIQNQETQYF. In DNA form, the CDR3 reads TGTGCCAGCGGGATACAAAACCAAGAGACCCAGTACTTC.

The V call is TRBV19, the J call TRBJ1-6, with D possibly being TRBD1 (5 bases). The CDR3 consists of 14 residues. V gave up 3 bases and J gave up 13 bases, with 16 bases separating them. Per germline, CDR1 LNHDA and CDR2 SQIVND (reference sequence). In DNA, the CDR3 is TGTGCCAGTAGTATCGGCGGCGAGGGGACCCCCCTCCACTTT. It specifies CASSIGGEGTPLHF.

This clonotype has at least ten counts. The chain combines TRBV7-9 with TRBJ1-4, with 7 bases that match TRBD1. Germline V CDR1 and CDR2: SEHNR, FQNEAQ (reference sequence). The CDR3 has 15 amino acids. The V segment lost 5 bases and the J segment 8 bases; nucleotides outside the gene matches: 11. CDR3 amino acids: CASSARTGPGEKLFF. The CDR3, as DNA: TGTGCCAGCAGCGCAAGGACAGGCCCGGGGGAAAAACTGTTTTTT.

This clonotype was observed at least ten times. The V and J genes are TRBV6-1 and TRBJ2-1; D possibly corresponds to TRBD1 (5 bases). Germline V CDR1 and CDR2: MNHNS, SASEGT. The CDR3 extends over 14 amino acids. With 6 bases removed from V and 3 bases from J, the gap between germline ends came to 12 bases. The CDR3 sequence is CASSPQGDYNEQFF. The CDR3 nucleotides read TGTGCCAGCAGCCCTCAGGGCGACTACAATGAGCAGTTCTTC.

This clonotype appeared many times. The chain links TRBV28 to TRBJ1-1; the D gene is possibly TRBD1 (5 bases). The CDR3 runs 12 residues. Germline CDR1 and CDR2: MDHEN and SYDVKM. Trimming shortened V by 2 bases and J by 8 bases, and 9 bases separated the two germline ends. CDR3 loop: CASSLGAGEAFF. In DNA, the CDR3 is TGTGCCAGCAGTTTAGGGGCAGGGGAAGCTTTCTTT.

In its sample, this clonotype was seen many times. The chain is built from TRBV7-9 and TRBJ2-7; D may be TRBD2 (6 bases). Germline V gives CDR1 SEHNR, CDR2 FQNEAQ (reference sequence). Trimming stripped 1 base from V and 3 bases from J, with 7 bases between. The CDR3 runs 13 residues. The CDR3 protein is CASSLGTNYEQYF. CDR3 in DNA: TGTGCCAGCAGCTTAGGGACTAACTACGAGCAGTACTTC.

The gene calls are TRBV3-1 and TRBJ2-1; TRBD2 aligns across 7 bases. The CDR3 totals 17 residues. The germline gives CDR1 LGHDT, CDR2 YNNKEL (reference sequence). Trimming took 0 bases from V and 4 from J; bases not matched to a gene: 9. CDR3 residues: CASSQDPPGGTYNEQFF. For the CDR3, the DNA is TGTGCCAGCAGCCAAGACCCTCCGGGAGGTACATACAATGAGCAGTTCTTC.

The CDR3 nucleotides are TGCGCCAGCAGCTTGGTAGAGGGCGAGCAGTACTTC. Its translation: CASSLVEGEQYF. The V gene is TRBV5-1, the J gene TRBJ2-7; D may be TRBD2 (5 bases). This CDR3 is built from 12 residues. Germline CDR1 is SGHRS and CDR2 is YFSETQ. Trimming cost V 0 bases and J 6 bases, with 7 bases left between them. Variable domain in full (rest from reference TRBV5-1 and TRBJ2-7): KAGVTQTPRYLIKTRGQQVTLSCSPISGHRSVSWYQQTPGQGLQFLFEYFSETQRNKGNFPGRFSGRQFSNSRSEMNVSTLELGDSALYLCASSLVEGEQYFGPGTRLTVT.

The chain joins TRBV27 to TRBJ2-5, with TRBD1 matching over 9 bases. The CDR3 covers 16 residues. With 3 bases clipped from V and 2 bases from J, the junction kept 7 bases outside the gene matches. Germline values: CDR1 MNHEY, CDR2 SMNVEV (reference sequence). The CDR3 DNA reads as TGTGCCAGCAGTTTGACAGGGGGTCGCCTTCAAGAGACCCAGTACTTC. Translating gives CASSLTGGRLQETQYF.

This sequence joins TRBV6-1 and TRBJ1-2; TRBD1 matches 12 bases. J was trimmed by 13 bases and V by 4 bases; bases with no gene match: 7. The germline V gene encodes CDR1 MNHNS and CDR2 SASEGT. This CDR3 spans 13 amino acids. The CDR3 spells CASSVGTGGGSTF. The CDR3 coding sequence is TGTGCCAGCAGTGTCGGGACAGGGGGCGGGTCCACCTTC.

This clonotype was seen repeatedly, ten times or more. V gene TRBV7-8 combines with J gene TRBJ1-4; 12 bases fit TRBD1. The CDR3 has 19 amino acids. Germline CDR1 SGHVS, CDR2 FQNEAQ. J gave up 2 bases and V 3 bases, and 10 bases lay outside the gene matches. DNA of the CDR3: TGTGCCAGCAGCTTCAAGCCCGGGACAGGGGGCTCTACTAATGAAAAACTGTTTTTT. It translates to CASSFKPGTGGSTNEKLFF.

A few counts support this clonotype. The CDR3: CASATQGSYSYEQYF. In DNA, the CDR3 is TGCGCCAGCGCAACCCAGGGGTCTTACTCCTACGAGCAGTACTTC. The gene calls are TRBV5-1 and TRBJ2-7; perhaps TRBD1 as D (6 bases). V lost 7 bases and J 0 bases, leaving 17 bases between the germline ends. The CDR3 is made up of 15 amino acids. Germline values: CDR1 SGHRS, CDR2 YFSETQ. The full variable domain, in which reference TRBV5-1 and TRBJ2-7 provide the parts outside the CDR3, is KAGVTQTPRYLIKTRGQQVTLSCSPISGHRSVSWYQQTPGQGLQFLFEYFSETQRNKGNFPGRFSGRQFSNSRSEMNVSTLELGDSALYLCASATQGSYSYEQYFGPGTRLTVT.

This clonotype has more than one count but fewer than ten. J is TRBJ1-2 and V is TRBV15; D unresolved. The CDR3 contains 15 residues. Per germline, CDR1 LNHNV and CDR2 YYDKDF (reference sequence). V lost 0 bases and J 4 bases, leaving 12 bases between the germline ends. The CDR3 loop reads CATSRDYFPVYGYTF. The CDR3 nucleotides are TGTGCCACCAGCAGAGATTACTTTCCGGTCTATGGCTACACCTTC.

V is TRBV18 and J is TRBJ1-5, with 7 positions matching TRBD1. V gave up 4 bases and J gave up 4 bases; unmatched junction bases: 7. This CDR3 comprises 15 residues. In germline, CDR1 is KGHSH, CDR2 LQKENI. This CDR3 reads CASSQGAGENQPQHF. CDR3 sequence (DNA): TGTGCCAGCTCACAGGGGGCAGGCGAGAATCAGCCCCAGCATTTT.

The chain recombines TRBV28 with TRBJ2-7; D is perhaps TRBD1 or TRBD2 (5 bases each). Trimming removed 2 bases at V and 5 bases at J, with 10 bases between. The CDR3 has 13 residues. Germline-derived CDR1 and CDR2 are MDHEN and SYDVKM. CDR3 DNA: TGTGCCAGCAGTTTAGGGGGTCTCAACGAGCAGTACTTC. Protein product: CASSLGGLNEQYF.

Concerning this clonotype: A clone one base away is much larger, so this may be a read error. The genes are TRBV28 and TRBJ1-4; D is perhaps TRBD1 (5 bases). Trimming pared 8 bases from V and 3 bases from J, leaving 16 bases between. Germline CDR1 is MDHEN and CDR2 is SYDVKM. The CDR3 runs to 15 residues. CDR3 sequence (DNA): TGTGCCAGCGGTGCGATAGGGGCTCCTAATGAAAAACTGTTTTTT. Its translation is CASGAIGAPNEKLFF.

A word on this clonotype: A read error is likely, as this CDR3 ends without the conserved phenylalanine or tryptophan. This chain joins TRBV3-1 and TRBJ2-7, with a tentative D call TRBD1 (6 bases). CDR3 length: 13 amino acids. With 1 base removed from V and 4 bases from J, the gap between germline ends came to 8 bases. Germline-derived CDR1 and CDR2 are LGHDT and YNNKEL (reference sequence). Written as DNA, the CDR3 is TGTGCCAGCAGCCAAGGGACAGTATACGAGCAGTACCTC. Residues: CASSQGTVYEQYL.

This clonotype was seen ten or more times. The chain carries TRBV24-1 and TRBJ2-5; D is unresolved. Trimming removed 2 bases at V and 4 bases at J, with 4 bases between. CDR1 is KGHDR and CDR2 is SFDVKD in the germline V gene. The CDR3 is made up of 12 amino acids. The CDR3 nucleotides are TGTGCCACCAGTGATTCAAGAGAGACCCAGTACTTC. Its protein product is CATSDSRETQYF.

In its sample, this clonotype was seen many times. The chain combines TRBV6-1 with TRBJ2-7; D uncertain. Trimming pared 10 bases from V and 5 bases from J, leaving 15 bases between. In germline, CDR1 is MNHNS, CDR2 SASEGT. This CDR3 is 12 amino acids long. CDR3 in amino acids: CATKQAVHEQYF. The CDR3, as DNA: TGTGCCACCAAGCAGGCTGTCCACGAGCAGTACTTC.

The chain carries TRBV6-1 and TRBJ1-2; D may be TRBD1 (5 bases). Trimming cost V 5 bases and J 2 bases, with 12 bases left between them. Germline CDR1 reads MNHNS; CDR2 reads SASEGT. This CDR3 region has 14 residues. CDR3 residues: CASSTRQKNYGYTF. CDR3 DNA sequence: TGTGCCAGCAGTACCAGACAGAAAAACTATGGCTACACCTTC.

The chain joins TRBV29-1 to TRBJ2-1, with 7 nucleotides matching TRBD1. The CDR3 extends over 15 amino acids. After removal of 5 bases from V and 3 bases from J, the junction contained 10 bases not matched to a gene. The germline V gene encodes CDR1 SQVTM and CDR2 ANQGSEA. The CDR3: CSVKPRQGIYNEQFF. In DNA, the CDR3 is TGCAGCGTTAAGCCCAGACAGGGTATCTACAATGAGCAGTTCTTC.

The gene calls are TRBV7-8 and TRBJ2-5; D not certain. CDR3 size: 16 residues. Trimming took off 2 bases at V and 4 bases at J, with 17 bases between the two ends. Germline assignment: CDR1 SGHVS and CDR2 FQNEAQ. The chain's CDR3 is CASSLIRTRLGETQYF. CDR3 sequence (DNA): TGTGCCAGCAGCTTAATTCGCACTCGACTTGGAGAGACCCAGTACTTC.